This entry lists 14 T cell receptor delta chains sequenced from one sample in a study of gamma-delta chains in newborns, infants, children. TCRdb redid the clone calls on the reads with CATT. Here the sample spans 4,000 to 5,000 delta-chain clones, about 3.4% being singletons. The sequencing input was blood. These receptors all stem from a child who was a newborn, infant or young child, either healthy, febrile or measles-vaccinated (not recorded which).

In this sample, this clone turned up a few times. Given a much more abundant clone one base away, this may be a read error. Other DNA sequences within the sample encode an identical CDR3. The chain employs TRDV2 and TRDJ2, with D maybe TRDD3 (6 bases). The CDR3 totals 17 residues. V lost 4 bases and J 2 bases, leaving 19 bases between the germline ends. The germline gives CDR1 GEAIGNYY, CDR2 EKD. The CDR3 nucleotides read TGTGCCTGTGATTATGTTTGGGGGGTCTCCTTGACAGCACAACTCTTCTTT. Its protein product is CACDYVWGVSLTAQLFF.

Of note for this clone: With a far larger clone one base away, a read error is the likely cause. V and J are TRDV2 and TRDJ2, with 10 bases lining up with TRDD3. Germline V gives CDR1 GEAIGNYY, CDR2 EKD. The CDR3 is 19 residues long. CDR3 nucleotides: TGTGCCCGTGACGCCATGGGGGGATACGGAGAGGGTTTGACAGCACAACTCTTCTTT. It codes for CARDAMGGYGEGLTAQLFF.

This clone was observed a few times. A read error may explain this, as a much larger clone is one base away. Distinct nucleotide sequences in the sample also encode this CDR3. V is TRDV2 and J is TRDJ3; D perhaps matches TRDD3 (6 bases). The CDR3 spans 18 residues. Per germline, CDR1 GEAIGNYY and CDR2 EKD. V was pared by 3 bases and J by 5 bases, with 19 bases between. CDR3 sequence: CACDVLGDTARDTRQMFF. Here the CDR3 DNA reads TGTGCCTGTGACGTACTGGGAGATACGGCCCGGGACACCCGACAGATGTTTTTC.

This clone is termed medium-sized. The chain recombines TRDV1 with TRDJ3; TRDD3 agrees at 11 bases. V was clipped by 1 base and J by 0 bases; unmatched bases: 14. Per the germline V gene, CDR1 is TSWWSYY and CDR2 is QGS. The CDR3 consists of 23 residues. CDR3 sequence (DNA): TGTGCTCTTGGGGAACCTTCCTACTGGGGGATAGTGGCTAGCTCCTGGGACACCCGACAGATGTTTTTC. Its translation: CALGEPSYWGIVASSWDTRQMFF.

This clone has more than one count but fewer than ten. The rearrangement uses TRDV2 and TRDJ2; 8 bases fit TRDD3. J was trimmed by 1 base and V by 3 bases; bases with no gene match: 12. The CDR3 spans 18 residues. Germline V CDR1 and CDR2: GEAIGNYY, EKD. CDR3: CACDSYWGYKDLTAQLFF. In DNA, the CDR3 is TGTGCCTGTGACTCATACTGGGGATACAAAGATTTGACAGCACAACTCTTCTTT.

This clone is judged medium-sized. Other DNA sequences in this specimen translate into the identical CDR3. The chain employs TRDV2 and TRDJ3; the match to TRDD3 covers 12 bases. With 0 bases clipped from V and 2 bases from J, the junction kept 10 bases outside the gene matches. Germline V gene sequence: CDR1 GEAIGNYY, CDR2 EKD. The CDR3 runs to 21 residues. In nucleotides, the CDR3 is TGTGCCTGTGACACCGTCTTACTGGGGGATACTAGCGCCTGGGACACCCGACAGATGTTTTTC. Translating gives CACDTVLLGDTSAWDTRQMFF.

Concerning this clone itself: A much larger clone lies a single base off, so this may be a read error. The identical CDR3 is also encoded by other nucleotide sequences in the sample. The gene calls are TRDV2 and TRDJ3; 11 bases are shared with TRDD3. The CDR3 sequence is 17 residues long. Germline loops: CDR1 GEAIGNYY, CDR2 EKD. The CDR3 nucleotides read TGCGCCTGTGACACACTGGGGGATATTTGGGACACCCGACAGATGTTTTTC. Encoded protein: CACDTLGDIWDTRQMFF.

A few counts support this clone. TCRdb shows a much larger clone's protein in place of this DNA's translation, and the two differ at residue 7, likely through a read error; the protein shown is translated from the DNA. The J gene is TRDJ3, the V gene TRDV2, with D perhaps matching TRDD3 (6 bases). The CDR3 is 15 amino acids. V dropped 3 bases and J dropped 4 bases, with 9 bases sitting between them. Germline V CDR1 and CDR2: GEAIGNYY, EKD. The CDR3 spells CACDWGAWDTRQMFF. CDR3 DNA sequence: TGTGCCTGTGACTGGGGGGCATGGGACACCCGACAGATGTTTTTC.

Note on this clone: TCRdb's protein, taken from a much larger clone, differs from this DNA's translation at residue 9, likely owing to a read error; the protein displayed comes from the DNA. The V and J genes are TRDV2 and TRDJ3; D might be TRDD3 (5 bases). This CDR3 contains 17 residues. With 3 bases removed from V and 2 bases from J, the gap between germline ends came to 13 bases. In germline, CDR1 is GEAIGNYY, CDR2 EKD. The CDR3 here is CACDALTGPWDTRQMFF. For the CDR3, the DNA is TGTGCCTGTGACGCCCTTACTGGCCCCTGGGACACCCGACAGATGTTTTTC.

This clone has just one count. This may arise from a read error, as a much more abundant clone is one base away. The CDR3 DNA reads TGTGCTCTTGGGGAAGAAGGAAGGGCTTCCCTCATACTGGGGGTCCCTTTGCCAGCACAACTCTTCTTT. It specifies CALGEEGRASLILGVPLPAQLFF. V and J are TRDV1 and TRDJ2; 8 bases agree with TRDD3. Germline-derived CDR1 and CDR2 are TSWWSYY and QGS. The CDR3 covers 23 residues.

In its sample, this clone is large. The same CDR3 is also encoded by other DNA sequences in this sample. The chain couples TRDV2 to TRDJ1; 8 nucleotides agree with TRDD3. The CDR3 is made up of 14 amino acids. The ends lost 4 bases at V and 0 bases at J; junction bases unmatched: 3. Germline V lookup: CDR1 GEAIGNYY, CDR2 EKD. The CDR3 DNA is TGTGCCTGTGAAAAACTGGGGGACACCGATAAACTCATCTTT. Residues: CACEKLGDTDKLIF.

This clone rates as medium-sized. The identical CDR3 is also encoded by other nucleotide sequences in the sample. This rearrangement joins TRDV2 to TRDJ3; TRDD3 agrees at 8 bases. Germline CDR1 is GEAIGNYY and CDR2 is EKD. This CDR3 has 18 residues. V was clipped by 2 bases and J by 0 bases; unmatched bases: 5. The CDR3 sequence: CACDIWGDSSWDTRQMFF. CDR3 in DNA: TGTGCCTGTGACATTTGGGGGGATAGCTCCTGGGACACCCGACAGATGTTTTTC.

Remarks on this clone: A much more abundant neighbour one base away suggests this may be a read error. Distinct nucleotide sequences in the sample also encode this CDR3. The CDR3 sequence is CACDTWGYDKLIF. In DNA, the CDR3 is TGTGCCTGTGACACCTGGGGATACGATAAGCTCATCTTT. This chain connects TRDV2 to TRDJ1; 9 nucleotides align to TRDD3. The CDR3 sequence is 13 residues long. Germline V gives CDR1 GEAIGNYY, CDR2 EKD.

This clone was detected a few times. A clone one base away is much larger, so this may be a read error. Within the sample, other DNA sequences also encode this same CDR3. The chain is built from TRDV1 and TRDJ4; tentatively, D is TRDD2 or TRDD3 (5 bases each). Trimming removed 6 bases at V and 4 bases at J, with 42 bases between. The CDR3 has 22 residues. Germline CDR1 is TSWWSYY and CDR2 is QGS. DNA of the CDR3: TGTGCTCTTGGTTCTAGAACGAGGTTTCCTTTTGCGTGGGATGCCCCTTACTCACCCCTGATCTTT. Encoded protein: CALGSRTRFPFAWDAPYSPLIF.